Listed below are T cell receptor beta chains from one sample, sequenced in a study of STAT3 mutations in large granular lymphocyte leukemia. Some clones are missing from TCRdb's copy, which holds only in-frame ones; the method was immunoSEQ multiplex PCR. Of under 35,000 clones in the sample, approximately 86% are singletons; the top ten hold roughly 13%. Sequenced material: peripheral blood mononuclear cells. These receptors all stem from a man aged 55 to 70 with T-cell large granular lymphocyte leukemia. Some clones in this sample may be carry-over from other donors' samples. Each CDR3 is given with its conserved first and last residue.

V	J	CDR3
TRBV10-2	TRBJ1-1	CASGTGGTEAFF
TRBV15	TRBJ1-5	CATSRGGAPYQPQHF
TRBV9	TRBJ1-2	CASREPGISYGGYTF
TRBV25-1	TRBJ1-2	CASSEFGDYGYTF
TRBV29-1	TRBJ2-7	CSVGLLSHSGGEQYF
TRBV6-4	TRBJ1-2	CASSDLYGYTF
TRBV7-2	TRBJ2-3	CASTIGGALDTQYF
TRBV5-1	TRBJ1-1	CASSFSPQGASTEAFF
TRBV30	TRBJ1-2	CAWDPDRGNGYTF
TRBV5-1	TRBJ2-7	CASTRGQDYEQYF
TRBV9	TRBJ2-1	CASSRQGADNEQFF
TRBV9	TRBJ1-4	CASTKTQGYNEKLFF
TRBV14	TRBJ2-7	CASSPGQQYEQYF
TRBV18	TRBJ2-3	CASSPRIGSTDTQYF
TRBV5-4	TRBJ2-7	CASSGGDRYEQYF
TRBV7-9	TRBJ2-1	CASSSFSGSSYNEQFF
TRBV10-3	TRBJ2-3	CAIKLGTSGADTQYF
TRBV19	TRBJ1-5	CASSEQGASQPQHF
TRBV5-1	TRBJ1-5	CASSSGGGAGNQPQHF
TRBV7-9	TRBJ1-5	CASSLITGIFRDQPQHF
TRBV4-2	TRBJ2-7	CASSQAWDGAYEQYF
TRBV6-5	TRBJ1-2	CASREGGLGYTF
TRBV6-1	TRBJ1-5	CASSEARNQPQHF